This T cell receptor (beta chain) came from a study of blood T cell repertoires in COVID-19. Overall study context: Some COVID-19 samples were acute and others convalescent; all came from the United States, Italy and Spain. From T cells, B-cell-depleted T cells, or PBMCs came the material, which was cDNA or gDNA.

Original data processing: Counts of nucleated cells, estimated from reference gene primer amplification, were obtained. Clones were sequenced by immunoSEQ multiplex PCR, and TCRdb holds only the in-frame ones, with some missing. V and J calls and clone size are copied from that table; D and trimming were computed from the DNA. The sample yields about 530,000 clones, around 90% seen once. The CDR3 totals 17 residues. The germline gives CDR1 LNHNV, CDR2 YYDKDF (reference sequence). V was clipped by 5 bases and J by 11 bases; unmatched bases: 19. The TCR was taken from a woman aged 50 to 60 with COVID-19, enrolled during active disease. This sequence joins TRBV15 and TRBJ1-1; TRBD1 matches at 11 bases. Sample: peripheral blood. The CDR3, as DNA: TGTGCCACCAGCGGGCAATGGGGACAGGGGGACCCCGATCGCGCTTTCTTT. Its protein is CATSGQWGQGDPDRAFF.